The 14 T cell receptor beta chains given below trace back to one sample, sequenced in a study of blood T cell repertoires in COVID-19. Produced via immunoSEQ multiplex PCR; TCRdb's table is partial and in-frame only. The sample lists tens of thousands of clones; around nine tenths were seen once. Sequencing was carried out using peripheral blood. The receptors originated from a man aged 70 or older with active COVID-19.

The chain links TRBV7-2 to TRBJ1-4; 10 bases map to TRBD1. The CDR3 runs to 14 residues. J lost 7 bases, V lost 1 base, and 0 bases had no gene match. The germline CDR1 and CDR2 sequences are SGHTA and FQGNSA. The CDR3 bases are TGTGCCAGCAGCTTAGGGACAGGGGGTGAAAAACTGTTTTTT. As protein: CASSLGTGGEKLFF.

The chain uses TRBV6-5 and TRBJ2-1; D is unclear. Germline-derived CDR1 and CDR2 are MNHEY and SVGAGI. The germline V and J ends were trimmed by 6 bases and 2 bases, with 11 bases remaining between them. This CDR3 is built from 14 residues. DNA for the CDR3: TGTGCCAGCAGCCCGACGGGTACCTACAATGAGCAGTTCTTC. As protein: CASSPTGTYNEQFF.

The chain combines TRBV29-1 with TRBJ1-4; the D gene is possibly TRBD1 (5 bases). Between the trimmed V and J ends, which lost 4 bases and 10 bases, there was a span of 16 bases. This CDR3 is built from 13 residues. CDR1 is SQVTM and CDR2 is ANQGSEA in the germline V gene. The CDR3 region is CSVGDSLQGKLFF. The CDR3 nucleotides are TGCAGCGTTGGTGATAGCCTTCAGGGAAAACTGTTTTTT.

This chain joins TRBV7-9 and TRBJ2-7; D unresolved. This CDR3 has 12 residues. CDR1 SEHNR and CDR2 FQNEAQ come from the germline V gene (reference sequence). Trimming cost V 4 bases and J 1 base, with 5 bases left between them. DNA of the CDR3: TGTGCCAGCAGCTCCCTGTCCTACGAGCAGTACTTC. It encodes CASSSLSYEQYF.

The chain employs TRBV15 and TRBJ2-1; TRBD2 agrees at 8 bases. The CDR3 is made up of 17 amino acids. CDR1 LNHNV and CDR2 YYDKDF come from the germline V gene (reference sequence). V lost 0 bases and J lost 7; bases outside the gene matches: 11. This chain's CDR3 is CATSRDIMGGGRNEQFF. The CDR3 nucleotides are TGTGCCACCAGCAGAGATATCATGGGCGGGGGGAGGAATGAGCAGTTCTTC. The variable domain in full, with the rest retrieved from reference TRBV15 and TRBJ2-1, is DAMVIQNPRYQVTQFGKPVTLSCSQTLNHNVMYWYQQKSSQAPKLLFHYYDKDFNNEADTPDNFQSRRPNTSFCFLDIRSPGLGDTAMYLCATSRDIMGGGRNEQFFGPGTRLTVL.

The chain links TRBV4-3 to TRBJ1-2; 9 nucleotides align to TRBD1. Germline V gene data show CDR1 as LGHNA and CDR2 as YSLEER. The CDR3 contains 15 residues. V trimming: 0 bases; J trimming: 7 bases; junction bases outside the gene matches: 6. The CDR3 DNA follows: TGCGCCAGCAGCCAAGATTTGGGGACAGGGCTTGGCTACACCTTC. Protein product: CASSQDLGTGLGYTF.

The V gene is TRBV7-2, the J gene TRBJ1-3; D is possibly TRBD1 (5 bases). V shed 1 base and J shed 3 bases, with 13 bases lying between them. The CDR3 totals 16 residues. CDR1 is SGHTA and CDR2 is FQGNSA in the germline V gene. CDR3 sequence: CASSLGGGVSGNTIYF. The CDR3 DNA follows: TGTGCCAGCAGCTTAGGGGGCGGGGTTAGTGGAAACACCATATATTTT.

In nucleotides, the CDR3 is TGTGCCTGGAGTGTTTCACAAGAGACCCAGTACTTC. Residues: CAWSVSQETQYF. The V gene is TRBV30, the J gene TRBJ2-5, with unresolved D. The CDR3 has 12 amino acids. The germline gives CDR1 GTSNPN, CDR2 SVGIG (reference sequence). V dropped 0 bases and J dropped 2 bases, with 4 bases sitting between them.

The J gene is TRBJ2-1, the V gene TRBV4-2; unclear D gene. Deletions cut 0 bases from V and 3 bases from J, with 12 bases between. CDR1 and CDR2 from the germline V gene are LGHNA and YNFKEQ. The CDR3 sequence is 16 residues long. The CDR3 sequence is CASSQEFDNYYNEQFF. DNA for the CDR3: TGTGCCAGCAGCCAAGAGTTTGACAATTACTACAATGAGCAGTTCTTC.

The J gene is TRBJ2-6, the V gene TRBV3-1 (or the pseudogene TRBV3-2), with TRBD2 identical over 12 bases. V gave up 4 bases and J gave up 3 bases; unmatched junction bases: 4. Germline CDR1 LGHDT, CDR2 YNNKEL (reference sequence). The CDR3 covers 17 residues. CDR3 sequence reads: CASSLWTSGNGANVLTF. In nucleotides, the CDR3 is TGTGCCAGCAGCCTTTGGACTAGCGGGAATGGGGCCAACGTCCTGACTTTC.

The chain employs TRBV29-1 and TRBJ1-2; D is undetermined. The V end was cut by 4 bases, the J end by 1 base, with 7 bases between. Germline V CDR1 and CDR2: SQVTM, ANQGSEA. The CDR3 contains 12 residues. CDR3 loop: CSVGGHNYGYTF. The CDR3 DNA reads TGCAGCGTTGGAGGCCATAACTATGGCTACACCTTC.

A few counts support this clone. V is TRBV7-2 and J is TRBJ2-3, with 9 nucleotides matching TRBD2. V trimming: 6 bases; J trimming: 3 bases; junction bases outside the gene matches: 10. Germline V lookup: CDR1 SGHTA, CDR2 FQGNSA. The CDR3 has 16 amino acids. Here the CDR3 reads CASSVMWGLATDTQYF. CDR3 nucleotides: TGTGCCAGCAGTGTCATGTGGGGACTAGCTACAGATACGCAGTATTTT.

The V call is TRBV4-3, the J call TRBJ2-3; no definite D call. Germline CDR1 is LGHNA and CDR2 is YSLEER. The CDR3 extends over 14 amino acids. Trimming left V 0 bases short and J 4 bases short, with 8 bases between. For the CDR3, the DNA is TGCGCCAGCAGCCAAGATCCCTCGGCAGATACGCAGTATTTT. Translated, it gives CASSQDPSADTQYF.

The chain links TRBV6-6 to TRBJ1-5, with 7 bases lining up with TRBD1. The CDR3 sequence is 15 residues long. CDR1 is MNHNY, CDR2 SVGAGI, per germline (reference sequence). Trimming at V came to 10 bases and at J to 7 bases, leaving 16 bases not matched to a gene. CDR3 nucleotides: TGTGCCACACTCCAGGGGGAGTTAAAGGGACAGCCCCAGCATTTT. Protein product: CATLQGELKGQPQHF.